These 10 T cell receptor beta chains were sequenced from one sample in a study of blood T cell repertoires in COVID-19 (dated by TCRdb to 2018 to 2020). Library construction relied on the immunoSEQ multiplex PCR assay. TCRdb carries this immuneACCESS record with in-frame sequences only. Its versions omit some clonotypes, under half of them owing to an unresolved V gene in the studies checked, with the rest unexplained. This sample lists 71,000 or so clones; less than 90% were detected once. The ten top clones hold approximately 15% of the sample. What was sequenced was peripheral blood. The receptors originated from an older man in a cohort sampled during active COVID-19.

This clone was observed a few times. The CDR3 DNA follows: TGTGCCAGCAGTAGCTCGGGGGGGGATGGAAACACCATATATTTT. Its protein product is CASSSSGGDGNTIYF. The chain recombines TRBV5-4 with TRBJ1-3, with D maybe TRBD1 (5 bases). The length of the CDR3 is 15 residues. Between the trimmed V and J ends, which lost 5 bases and 3 bases, there was a span of 15 bases. Germline V gives CDR1 SGHNT, CDR2 YYREEE (reference sequence). The full variable domain, completed using reference TRBV5-4 and TRBJ1-3, is ETGVTQSPTHLIKTRGQQVTLRCSSQSGHNTVSWYQQALGQGPQFIFQYYREEENGRGNFPPRFSGLQFPNYSSELNVNALELDDSALYLCASSSSGGDGNTIYFGEGSWLTVV.

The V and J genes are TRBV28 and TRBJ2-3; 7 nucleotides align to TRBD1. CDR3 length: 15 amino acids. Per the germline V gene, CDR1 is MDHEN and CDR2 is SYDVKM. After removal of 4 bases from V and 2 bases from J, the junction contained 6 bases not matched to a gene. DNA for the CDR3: TGTGCCAGCAGTTCAGACAGGGTGATCACAGATACGCAGTATTTT. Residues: CASSSDRVITDTQYF.

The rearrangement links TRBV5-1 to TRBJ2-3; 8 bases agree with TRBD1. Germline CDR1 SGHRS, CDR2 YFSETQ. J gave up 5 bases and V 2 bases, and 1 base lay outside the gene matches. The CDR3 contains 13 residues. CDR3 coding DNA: TGCGCCAGCAGCTTTGACAGGGGAGATACGCAGTATTTT. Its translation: CASSFDRGDTQYF. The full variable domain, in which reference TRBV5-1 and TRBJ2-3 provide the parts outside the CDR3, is KAGVTQTPRYLIKTRGQQVTLSCSPISGHRSVSWYQQTPGQGLQFLFEYFSETQRNKGNFPGRFSGRQFSNSRSEMNVSTLELGDSALYLCASSFDRGDTQYFGPGTRLTVL.

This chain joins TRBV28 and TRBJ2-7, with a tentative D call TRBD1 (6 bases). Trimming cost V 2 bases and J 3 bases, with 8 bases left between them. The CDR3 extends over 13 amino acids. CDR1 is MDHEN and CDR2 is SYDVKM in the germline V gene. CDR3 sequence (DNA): TGTGCCAGCAGTTTAGGCAGGGGCTACGAGCAGTACGTC. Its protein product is CASSLGRGYEQYV.

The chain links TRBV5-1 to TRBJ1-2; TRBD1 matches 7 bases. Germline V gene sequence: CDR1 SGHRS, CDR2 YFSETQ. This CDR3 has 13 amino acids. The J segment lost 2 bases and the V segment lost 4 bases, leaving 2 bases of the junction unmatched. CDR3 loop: CASSPTGNYGYTF. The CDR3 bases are TGCGCCAGCAGCCCGACAGGGAACTATGGCTACACCTTC.

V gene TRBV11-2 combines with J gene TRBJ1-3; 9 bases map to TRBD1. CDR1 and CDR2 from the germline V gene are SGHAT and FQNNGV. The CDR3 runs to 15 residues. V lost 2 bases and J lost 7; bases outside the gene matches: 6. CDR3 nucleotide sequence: TGTGCCAGCAGCTTACCGGGGACAGGGTGGAACACCATATATTTT. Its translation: CASSLPGTGWNTIYF.

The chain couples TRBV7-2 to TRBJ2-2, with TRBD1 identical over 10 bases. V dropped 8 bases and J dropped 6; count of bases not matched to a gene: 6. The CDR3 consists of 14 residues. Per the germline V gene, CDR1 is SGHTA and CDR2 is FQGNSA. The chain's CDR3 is CASGLGQGAGELFF. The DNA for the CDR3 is TGTGCCAGCGGGCTTGGACAGGGGGCCGGGGAGCTGTTTTTT.

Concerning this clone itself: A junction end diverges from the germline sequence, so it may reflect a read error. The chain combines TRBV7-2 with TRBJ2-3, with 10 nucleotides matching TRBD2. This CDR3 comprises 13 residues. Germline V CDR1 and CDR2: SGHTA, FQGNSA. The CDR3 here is CASSLTTSGAGVF. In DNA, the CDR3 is TGTGCCAGCAGCTTAACCACTAGCGGGGCCGGTGTCTTT.

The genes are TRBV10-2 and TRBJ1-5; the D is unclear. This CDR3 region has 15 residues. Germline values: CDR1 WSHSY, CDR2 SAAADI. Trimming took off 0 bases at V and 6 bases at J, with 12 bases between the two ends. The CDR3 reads CASSESGSRGQPQHF. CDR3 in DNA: TGCGCCAGCAGTGAGTCAGGGTCGCGGGGTCAGCCCCAGCATTTT.

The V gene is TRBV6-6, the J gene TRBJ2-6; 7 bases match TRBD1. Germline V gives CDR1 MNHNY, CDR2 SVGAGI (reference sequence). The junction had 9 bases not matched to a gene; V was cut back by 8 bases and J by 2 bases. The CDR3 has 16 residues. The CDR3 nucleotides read TGTGCCAGCGGTGGACAGGTCACAGCTGGGGCCAACGTCCTGACTTTC. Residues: CASGGQVTAGANVLTF.